Described below is a single T cell receptor (beta chain) sequence and its context. Its cognate antigen is unknown. The data were obtained in a study of T cells after yellow fever vaccination. TCRdb re-called the 5' RACE reads through MiXCR, storing one row per CDR3 protein. The sample consists of roughly 260,000 distinct CDR3 sequences, 13% of them appearing once. General study points: Clones from primary vaccination mostly reappeared after the booster (approximately 96% CD4, approximately 86% CD8).

The length of the CDR3 is 15 residues. Germline loops: CDR1 LGHDT, CDR2 YNNKEL (reference sequence). V lost 7 bases, J lost 5 bases, and 8 bases stayed unmatched. This sequence joins TRBV3-1 and TRBJ2-7; 13 bases agree with TRBD2. This clonotype originated in a man aged 30 to 45 who received the YFV17D yellow fever vaccine. The sequencing here drew on CD4+ T cells sorted from PBMCs, taken 45 days after the yellow fever booster vaccination. CDR3 residues: CASTLGLAGTNEQYF. As DNA, the CDR3 is TGTGCCAGCACCCTGGGACTAGCGGGAACCAACGAGCAGTACTTC.